The 3 T cell receptor beta chains below were found in one sample sequenced in a study of blood T cells in healthy people across ages. A sample-barcoded 5' primer and a J-beta primer mix were used in a second PCR of roughly 7 to 12 cycles. Each CDR3 protein gets one entry after TCRdb re-called the 5' RACE reads with MiXCR. The sample gives 650,000 to 800,000 distinct CDR3 sequences, roughly half of which show up once; approximately 13% is in the top ten. The specimen sequenced was blood. The source of these receptors is a woman older than 75 in good health.

About this clonotype itself: An end of the junction does not agree with germline; a read error may underlie this. The rearrangement uses TRBV5-1 and TRBJ2-3, with TRBD2 identical over 10 bases. The germline V gene has CDR1 SGHRS and CDR2 YFSETQ. The CDR3 is made up of 16 amino acids. The CDR3 nucleotides read TGCGCCAGCAGCCTACCCCTAGCGGGGGCCACAGATACGCAGGATTTT. Translation gives CASSLPLAGATDTQDF. Looking up the rest from reference TRBV5-1 and TRBJ2-3 gives the full variable domain: KAGVTQTPRYLIKTRGQQVTLSCSPISGHRSVSWYQQTPGQGLQFLFEYFSETQRNKGNFPGRFSGRQFSNSRSEMNVSTLELGDSALYLCASSLPLAGATDTQDFGPGTRLTVL.

In this sample, this clonotype turned up once. The chain links TRBV3-1 to TRBJ1-3; the D is unclear. CDR1 LGHDT and CDR2 YNNKEL come from the germline V gene (reference sequence). The CDR3 consists of 18 residues. V was cut by 1 base and J by 0 bases, with 16 bases left in between. The CDR3 DNA follows: TGTGCCAGCAGCCAAGTTTTCGTATTGGCGGCCTCTGGAAACACCATATATTTT. Encoded protein: CASSQVFVLAASGNTIYF.

Comment on this clonotype: A much more abundant neighbour one base away suggests this may be a read error. V usage is TRBV29-1 and J usage is TRBJ2-1; TRBD2 aligns across 10 bases. The germline V gene has CDR1 SQVTM and CDR2 ANQGSEA. The CDR3 covers 17 residues. CDR3 amino acids: CSARSSGRPTSYNKQFF. The CDR3 DNA reads TGCAGCGCCCGTAGTAGCGGGAGGCCCACCTCCTACAATAAGCAGTTCTTC.